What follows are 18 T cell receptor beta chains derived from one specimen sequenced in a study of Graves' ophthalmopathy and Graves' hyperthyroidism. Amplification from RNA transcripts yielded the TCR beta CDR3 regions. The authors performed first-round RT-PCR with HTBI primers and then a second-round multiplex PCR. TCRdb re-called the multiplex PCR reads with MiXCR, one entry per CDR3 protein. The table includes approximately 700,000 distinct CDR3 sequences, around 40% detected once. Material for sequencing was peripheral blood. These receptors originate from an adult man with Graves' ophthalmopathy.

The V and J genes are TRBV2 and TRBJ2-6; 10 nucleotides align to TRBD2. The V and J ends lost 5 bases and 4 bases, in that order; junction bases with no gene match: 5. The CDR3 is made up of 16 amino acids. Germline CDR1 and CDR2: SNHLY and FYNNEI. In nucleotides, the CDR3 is TGTGCCAGCAGTCACCTAGCGGGAGCCGGGGCCAACGTCCTGACTTTC. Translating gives CASSHLAGAGANVLTF.

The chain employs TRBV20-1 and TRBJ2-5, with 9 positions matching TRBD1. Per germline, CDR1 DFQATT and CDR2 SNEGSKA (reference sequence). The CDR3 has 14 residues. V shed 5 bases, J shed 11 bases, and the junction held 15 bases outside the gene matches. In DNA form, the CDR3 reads TGCAGTGCTCTTCATCGGGACAGGGTTGGGGAGCAGTACTTC. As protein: CSALHRDRVGEQYF.

The DNA for the CDR3 is TGCAGCGTTGACGGAGGAAGGGCTTTGGGCACAGATACGCAGTATTTT. Protein sequence: CSVDGGRALGTDTQYF. The chain employs TRBV29-1 and TRBJ2-3; D perhaps matches TRBD2 (5 bases). V was pared by 3 bases and J by 1 base, with 17 bases between. The CDR3 is 16 amino acids. CDR1 SQVTM and CDR2 ANQGSEA come from the germline V gene.

The CDR3 sequence is CASSTGMINTEAFF. The CDR3 bases are TGTGCCAGCAGCACAGGGATGATTAACACTGAAGCTTTCTTT. The chain recombines TRBV2 with TRBJ1-1; weak D call: TRBD1 (6 bases). CDR3 size: 14 residues. Germline lookup yields CDR1 SNHLY and CDR2 FYNNEI. V was clipped by 6 bases and J by 2 bases, with 13 bases between them. The full variable domain, with the rest looked up from reference TRBV2 and TRBJ1-1, is EPEVTQTPSHQVTQMGQEVILRCVPISNHLYFYWYRQILGQKVEFLVSFYNNEISEKSEIFDDQFSVERPDGSNFTLKIRSTKLEDSAMYFCASSTGMINTEAFFGQGTRLTVV.

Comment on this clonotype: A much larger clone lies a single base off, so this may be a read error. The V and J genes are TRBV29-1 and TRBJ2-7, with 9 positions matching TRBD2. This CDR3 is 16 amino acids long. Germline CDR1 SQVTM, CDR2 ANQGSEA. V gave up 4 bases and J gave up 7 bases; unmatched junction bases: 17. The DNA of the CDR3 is TGCAGCGTTGGAAGGGGGCGTCTAGCGGGGTCCGGGGAGCAGTACTTC. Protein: CSVGRGRLAGSGEQYF.

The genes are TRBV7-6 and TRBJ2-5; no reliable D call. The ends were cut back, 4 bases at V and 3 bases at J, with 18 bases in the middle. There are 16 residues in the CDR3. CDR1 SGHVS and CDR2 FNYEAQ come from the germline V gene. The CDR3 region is CASSSTVRVIKETQYF. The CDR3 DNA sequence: TGTGCCAGCAGCTCCACGGTCAGAGTAATAAAAGAGACCCAGTACTTC.

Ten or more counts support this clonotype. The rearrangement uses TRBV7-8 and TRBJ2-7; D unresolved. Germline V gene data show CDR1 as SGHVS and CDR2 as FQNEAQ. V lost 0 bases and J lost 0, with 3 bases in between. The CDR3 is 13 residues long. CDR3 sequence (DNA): TGTGCCAGCAGCTTAGCGAGCTCCTACGAGCAGTACTTC. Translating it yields CASSLASSYEQYF. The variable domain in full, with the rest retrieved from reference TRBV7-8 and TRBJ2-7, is GAGVSQSPRYKVAKRGQDVALRCDPISGHVSLFWYQQALGQGPEFLTYFQNEAQLDKSGLPSDRFFAERPEGSVSTLKIQRTQQEDSAVYLCASSLASSYEQYFGPGTRLTVT.

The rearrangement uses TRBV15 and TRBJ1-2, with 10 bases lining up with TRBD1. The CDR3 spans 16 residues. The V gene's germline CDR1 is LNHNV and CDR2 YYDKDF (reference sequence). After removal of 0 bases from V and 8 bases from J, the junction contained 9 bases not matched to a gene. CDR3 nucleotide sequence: TGTGCCACCAGCAGAGATCGGTACCGGGACAGGGGAGGCTACACCTTC. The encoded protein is CATSRDRYRDRGGYTF.

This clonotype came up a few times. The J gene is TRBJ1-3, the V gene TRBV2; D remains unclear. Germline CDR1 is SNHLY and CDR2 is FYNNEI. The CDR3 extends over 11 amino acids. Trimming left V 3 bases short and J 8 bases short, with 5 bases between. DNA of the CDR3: TGTGCCAGCAGTGACCGGGACACCATATATTTT. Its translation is CASSDRDTIYF.

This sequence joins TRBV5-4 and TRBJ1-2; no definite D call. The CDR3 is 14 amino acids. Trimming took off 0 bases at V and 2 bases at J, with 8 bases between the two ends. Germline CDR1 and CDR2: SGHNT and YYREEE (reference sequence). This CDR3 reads CASSLEAPNYGYTF. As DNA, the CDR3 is TGTGCCAGCAGCTTGGAAGCACCAAACTATGGCTACACCTTC.

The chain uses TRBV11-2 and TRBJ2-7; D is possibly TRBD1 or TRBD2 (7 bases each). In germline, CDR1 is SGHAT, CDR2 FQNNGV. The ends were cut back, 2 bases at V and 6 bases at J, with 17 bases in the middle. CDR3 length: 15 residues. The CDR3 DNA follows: TGTGCCAGCAGCTTAAGGGGGCGGGGGATCTGCGAGCAGTACTTC. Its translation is CASSLRGRGICEQYF.

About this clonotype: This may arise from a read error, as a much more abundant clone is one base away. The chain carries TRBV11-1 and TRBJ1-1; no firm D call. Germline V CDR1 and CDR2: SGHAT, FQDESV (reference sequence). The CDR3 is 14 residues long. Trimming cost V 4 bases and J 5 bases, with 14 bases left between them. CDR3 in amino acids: CASSSKLGETEAFF. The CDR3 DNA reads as TGTGCCAGCAGCTCCAAGCTGGGAGAGACTGAAGCTTTCTTT.

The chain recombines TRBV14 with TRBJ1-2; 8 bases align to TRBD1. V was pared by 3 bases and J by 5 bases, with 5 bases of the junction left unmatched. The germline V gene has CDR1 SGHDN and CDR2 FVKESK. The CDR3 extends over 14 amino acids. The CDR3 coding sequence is TGTGCCAGCAGCCAGAATACAGGGGGGTATGGCTACACCTTC. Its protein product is CASSQNTGGYGYTF.

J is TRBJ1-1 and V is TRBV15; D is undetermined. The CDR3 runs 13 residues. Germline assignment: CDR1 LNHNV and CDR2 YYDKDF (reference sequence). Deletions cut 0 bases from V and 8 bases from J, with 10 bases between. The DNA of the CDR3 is TGTGCCACCAGCAGAGATCCGATAGCGGAAGCTTTCTTT. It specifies CATSRDPIAEAFF.

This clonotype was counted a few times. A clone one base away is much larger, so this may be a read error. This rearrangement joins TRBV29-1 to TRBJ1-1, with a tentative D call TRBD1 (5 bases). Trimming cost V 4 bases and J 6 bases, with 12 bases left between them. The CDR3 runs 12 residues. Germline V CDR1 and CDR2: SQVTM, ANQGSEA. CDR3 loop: CSVGPGVAEAFF. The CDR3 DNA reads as TGCAGCGTTGGACCGGGGGTCGCTGAAGCTTTCTTT.

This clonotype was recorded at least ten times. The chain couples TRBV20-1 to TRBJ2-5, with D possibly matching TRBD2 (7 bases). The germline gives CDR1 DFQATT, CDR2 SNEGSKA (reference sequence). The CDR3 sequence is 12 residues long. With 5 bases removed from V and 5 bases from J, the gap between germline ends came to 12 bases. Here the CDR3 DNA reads TGCAGTGCTGGGGGGGGCGGGGAGACCCAGTACTTC. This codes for CSAGGGGETQYF.

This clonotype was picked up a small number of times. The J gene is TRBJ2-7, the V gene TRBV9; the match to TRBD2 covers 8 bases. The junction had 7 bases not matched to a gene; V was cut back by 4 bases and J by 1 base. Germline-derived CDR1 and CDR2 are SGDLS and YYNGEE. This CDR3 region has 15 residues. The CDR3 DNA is TGTGCCAGCAGCTTGACTAGCGCAACTTCCTACGAGCAGTACTTC. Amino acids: CASSLTSATSYEQYF.

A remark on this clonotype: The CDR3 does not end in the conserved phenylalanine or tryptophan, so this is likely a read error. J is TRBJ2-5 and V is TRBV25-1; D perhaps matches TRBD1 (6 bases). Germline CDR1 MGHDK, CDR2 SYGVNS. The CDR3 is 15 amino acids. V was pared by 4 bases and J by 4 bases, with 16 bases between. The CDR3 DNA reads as TGTGCCAGCAGTGTACGAGGGGGTCTAGGAGAGACCCAGTACCTC. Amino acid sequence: CASSVRGGLGETQYL.